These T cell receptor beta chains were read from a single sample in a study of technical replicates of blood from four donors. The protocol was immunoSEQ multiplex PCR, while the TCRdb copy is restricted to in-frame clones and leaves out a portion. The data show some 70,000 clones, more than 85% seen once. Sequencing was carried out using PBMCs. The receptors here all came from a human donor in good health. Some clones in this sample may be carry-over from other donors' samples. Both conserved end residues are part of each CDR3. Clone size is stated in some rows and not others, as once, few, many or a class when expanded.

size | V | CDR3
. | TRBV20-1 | CSASDSYEQYF
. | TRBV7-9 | CASSLAASGISEEQFF
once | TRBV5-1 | CASSLAASSGGEDTQYF
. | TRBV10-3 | CAISELGTGNTGELFF
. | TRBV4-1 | CASSHGQGGEWLFF
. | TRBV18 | CASSPPGQRNTEAFF
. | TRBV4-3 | CASSQALGPREQYF
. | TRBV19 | CASTSGETQYF
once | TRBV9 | CASSLSTGPYEQYF
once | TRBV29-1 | CSVDKGALGEQYF
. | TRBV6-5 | CASSSGDSRPSTEAFF
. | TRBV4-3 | CASSQDAAGDSYEQYF
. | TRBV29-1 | CSVDPRITAFF
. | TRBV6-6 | CASTTDRNTEAFF
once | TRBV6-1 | CASRSGGGGNEQFF
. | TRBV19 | CASRPAGGGETQYF
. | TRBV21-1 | CASSKGAGRFF
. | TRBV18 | CASSSTVNTEAFF
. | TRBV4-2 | CASSQSDRGLSGPQHF
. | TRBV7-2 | CASSSQNAGVEQYF
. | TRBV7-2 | CASSLVRGSSGYTF
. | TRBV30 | CAWSAFHQESAFF
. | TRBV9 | CASSVAGLAGGPAYNEQFF
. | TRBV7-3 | CASSKEGTGFGNTIYF
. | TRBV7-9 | CASSLMGTPRVTGELFF
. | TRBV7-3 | CASSLTGLAGGQETQYF
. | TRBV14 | CASSQVLYGLASF
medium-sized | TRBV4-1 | CASSQGVRIGDNQPQHF
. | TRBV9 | CASSVEHQETQYF
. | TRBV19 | CASSIGPSARQETQYF
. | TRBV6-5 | CASSYSTSGSYEQYF
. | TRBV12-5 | CASGLSPGAAEAFF
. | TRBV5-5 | CASSFQGASGANVLTF
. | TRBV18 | CASSPPTGETQYF
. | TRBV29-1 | CSVGSGAGYGYTF
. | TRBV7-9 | CASSPTGGATEAFF
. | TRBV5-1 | CASSVAYPPNYNEQFF
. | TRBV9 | CASSVEASVNIQYF
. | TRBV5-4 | CASSAYRAPDTQYF
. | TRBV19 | CASSSGSASMGELFF
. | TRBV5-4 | CASSPASGGPKNIQYF
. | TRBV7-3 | CASSQVEGRPMNTEAFF
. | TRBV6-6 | CASSRLTTGNNSPLHF
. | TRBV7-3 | CASSSLPGAPSYEQYF
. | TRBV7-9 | CASSPFGRAANEQFF
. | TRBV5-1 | CASSLGSSRETQYF
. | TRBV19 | CASKGTGVSYEQYF
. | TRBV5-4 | CASSWTGVGYGYTF